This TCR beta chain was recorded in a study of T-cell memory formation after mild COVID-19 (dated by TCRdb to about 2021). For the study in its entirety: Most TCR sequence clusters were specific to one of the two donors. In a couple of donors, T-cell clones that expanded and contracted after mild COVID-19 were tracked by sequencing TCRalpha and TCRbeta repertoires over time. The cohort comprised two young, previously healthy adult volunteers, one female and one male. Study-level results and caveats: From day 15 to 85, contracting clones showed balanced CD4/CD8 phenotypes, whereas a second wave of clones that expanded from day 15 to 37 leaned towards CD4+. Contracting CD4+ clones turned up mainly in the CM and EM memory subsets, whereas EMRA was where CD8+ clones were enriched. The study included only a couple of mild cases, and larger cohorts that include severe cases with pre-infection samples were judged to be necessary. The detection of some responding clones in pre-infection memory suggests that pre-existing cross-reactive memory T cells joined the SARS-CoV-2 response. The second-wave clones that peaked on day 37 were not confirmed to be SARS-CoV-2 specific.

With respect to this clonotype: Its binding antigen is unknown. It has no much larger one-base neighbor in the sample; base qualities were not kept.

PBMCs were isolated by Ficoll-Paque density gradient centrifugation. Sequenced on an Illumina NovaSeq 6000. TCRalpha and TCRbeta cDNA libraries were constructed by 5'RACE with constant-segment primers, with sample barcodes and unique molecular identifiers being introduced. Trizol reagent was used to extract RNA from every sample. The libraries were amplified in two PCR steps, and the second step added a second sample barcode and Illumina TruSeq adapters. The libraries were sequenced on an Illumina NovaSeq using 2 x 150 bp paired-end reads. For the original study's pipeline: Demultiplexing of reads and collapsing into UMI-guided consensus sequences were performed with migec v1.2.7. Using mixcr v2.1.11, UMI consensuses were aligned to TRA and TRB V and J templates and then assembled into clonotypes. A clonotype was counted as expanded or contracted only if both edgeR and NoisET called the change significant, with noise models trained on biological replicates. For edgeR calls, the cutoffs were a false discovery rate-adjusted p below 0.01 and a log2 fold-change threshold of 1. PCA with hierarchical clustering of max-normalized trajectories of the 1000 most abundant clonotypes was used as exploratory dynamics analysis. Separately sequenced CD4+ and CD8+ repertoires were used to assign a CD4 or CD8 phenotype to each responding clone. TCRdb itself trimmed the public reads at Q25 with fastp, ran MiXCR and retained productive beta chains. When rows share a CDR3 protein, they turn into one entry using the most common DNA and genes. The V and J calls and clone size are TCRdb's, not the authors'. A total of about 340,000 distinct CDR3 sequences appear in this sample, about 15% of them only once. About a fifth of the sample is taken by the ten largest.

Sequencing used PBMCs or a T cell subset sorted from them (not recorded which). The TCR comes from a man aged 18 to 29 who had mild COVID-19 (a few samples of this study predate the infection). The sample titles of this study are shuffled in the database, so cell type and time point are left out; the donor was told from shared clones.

The CDR3 sequence is CASSQELGNTEAFF. The nucleotide sequence reads TGCGCCAGCAGCCAAGAGTTGGGGAACACTGAAGCTTTCTTT. The chain is made from TRBV4-3 and TRBJ1-1; the D gene remains uncertain. The germline ends are 6 bases apart after V is trimmed by 0 bases and J by 1 base. Its CDR3 holds 14 amino acids, cysteine through phenylalanine. The sequence is cut down to CDR3 DNA, 42 bases in frame from base 1. CDR1 and CDR2 (LGHNA, YSLEER) derive from the germline V gene.